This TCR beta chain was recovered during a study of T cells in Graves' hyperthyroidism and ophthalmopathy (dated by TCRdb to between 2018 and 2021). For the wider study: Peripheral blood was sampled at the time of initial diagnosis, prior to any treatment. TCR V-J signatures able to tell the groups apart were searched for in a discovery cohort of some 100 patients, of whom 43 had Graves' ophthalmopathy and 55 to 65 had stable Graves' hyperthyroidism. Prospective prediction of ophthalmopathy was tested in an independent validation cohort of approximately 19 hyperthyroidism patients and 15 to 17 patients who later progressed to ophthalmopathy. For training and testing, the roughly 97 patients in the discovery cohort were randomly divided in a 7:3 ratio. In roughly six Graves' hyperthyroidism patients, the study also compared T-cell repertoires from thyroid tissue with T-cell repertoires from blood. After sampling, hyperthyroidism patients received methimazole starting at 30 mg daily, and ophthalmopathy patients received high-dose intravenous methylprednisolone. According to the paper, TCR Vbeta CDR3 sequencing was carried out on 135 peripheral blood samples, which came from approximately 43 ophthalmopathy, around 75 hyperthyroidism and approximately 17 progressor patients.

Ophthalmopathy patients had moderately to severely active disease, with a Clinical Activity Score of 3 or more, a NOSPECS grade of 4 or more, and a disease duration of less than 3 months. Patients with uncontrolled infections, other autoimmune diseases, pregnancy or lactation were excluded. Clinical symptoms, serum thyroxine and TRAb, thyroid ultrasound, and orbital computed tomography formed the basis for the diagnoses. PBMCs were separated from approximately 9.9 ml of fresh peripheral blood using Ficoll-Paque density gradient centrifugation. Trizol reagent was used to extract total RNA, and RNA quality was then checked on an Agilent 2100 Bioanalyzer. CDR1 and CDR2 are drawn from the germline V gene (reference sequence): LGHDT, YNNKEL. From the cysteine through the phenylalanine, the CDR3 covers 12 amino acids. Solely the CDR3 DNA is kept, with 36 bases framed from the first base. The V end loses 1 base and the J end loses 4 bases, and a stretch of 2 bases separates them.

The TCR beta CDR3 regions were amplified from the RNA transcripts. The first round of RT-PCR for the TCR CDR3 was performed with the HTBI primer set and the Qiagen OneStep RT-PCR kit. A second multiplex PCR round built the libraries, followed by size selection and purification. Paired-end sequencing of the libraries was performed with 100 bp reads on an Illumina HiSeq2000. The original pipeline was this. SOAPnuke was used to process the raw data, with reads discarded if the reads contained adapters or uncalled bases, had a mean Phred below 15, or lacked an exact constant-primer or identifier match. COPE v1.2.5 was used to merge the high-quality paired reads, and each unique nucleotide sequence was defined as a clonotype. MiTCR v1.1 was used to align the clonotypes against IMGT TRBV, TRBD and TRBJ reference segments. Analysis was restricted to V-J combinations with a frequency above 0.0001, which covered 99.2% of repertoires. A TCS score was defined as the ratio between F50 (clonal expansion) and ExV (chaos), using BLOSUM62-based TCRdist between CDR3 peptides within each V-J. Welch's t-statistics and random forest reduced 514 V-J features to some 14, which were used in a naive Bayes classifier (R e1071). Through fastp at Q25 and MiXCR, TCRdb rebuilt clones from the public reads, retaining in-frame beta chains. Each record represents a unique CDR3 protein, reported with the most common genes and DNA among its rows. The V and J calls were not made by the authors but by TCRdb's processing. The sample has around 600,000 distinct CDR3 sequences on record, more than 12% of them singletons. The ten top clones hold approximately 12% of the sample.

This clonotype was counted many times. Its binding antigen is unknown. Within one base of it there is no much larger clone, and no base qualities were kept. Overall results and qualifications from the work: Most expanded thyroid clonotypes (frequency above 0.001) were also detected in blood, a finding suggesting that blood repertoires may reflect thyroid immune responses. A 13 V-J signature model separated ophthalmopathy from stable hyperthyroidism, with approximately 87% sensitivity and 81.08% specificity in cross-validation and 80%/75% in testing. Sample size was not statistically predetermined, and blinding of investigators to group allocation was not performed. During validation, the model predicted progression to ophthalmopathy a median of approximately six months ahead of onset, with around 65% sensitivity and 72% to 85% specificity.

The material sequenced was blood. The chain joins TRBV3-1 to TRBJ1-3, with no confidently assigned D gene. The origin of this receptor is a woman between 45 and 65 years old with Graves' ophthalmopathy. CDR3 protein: CASSQGGNTIYF. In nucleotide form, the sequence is TGTGCCAGCAGCCAAGGAGGAAACACCATATATTTT.